The entry that follows covers one T cell receptor (beta chain) sequence. The specificity of this receptor is unknown. No much larger clonotype is one base removed from it; base qualities were not supplied. Per the germline V gene (reference sequence), MNHEY is the CDR1 and SMNVEV is the CDR2. The CDR3 starts with the cysteine, ends with the phenylalanine, and has 14 residues. Only the CDR3 part of the read is kept: 42 bases, read in frame from the first base. V loses 5 bases of germline sequence and J loses 5 bases, and the interval between the two ends is 16 bases. The trial excluded patients who had a history of autoimmune disease or were on systemic immunosuppression. Peripheral blood for TCR sequencing was collected from all dose cohorts at baseline, on cycle 4 day 1, and on cycle 7 day 1. The samples were taken from a phase I, first-in-human, multicenter, open-label dose-escalation trial of ivuxolimab. The trial enrolled adults with locally advanced or metastatic head and neck squamous cell, hepatocellular, melanoma or renal cell carcinoma. Before TCR sequencing, CD4+ and CD8+ T cells were separately sorted from peripheral blood.

These data are taken from a study of OX40 agonist ivuxolimab in advanced cancers. Some background on the complete study: Ivuxolimab, which targeted the costimulatory receptor OX40 (CD134), was an agonistic, fully human IgG2 monoclonal antibody. Of the 50 or so patients in dose escalation, around 20 had hepatocellular carcinoma, some 15 had melanoma, 9 had renal cell carcinoma and 9 had head and neck cancer. A male proportion of 82.7% and a mean age of 60 years, ranging from about 23 to 90, were recorded for the dose-escalation cohort. Intravenous ivuxolimab was administered to patients every 2 weeks at six dose levels: 0.01, 0.1, 0.3, 1.5, 3 and 10 mg/kg. The purpose of peripheral TCRbeta sequencing was to test whether ivuxolimab changed TCR sequence diversity and led to clonal T-cell expansion. Prior anti-PD-1, anti-PD-L1 or anti-CTLA-4 therapy was permitted, and 40% to 50% of dose-escalation patients had received checkpoint inhibitors. The monotherapy dose-escalation portion (N ≈ 57 patients) of the phase I ivuxolimab trial is reported in the paper. Partial responses were achieved by three dose-escalation patients, of whom one had hepatocellular carcinoma and two had cutaneous melanoma.

To sequence the TCRbeta CDR3 region, genomic DNA was isolated from the sorted cells. TCRbeta CDR3 regions were sequenced using the immunoSEQ Assay. TCRdb retrieved this table from immuneACCESS and kept in-frame rearrangements only. Not all clones are present; in checked studies, unresolved V genes account for under half, and no reason is known for the remainder. This sample has roughly 90,000 clones in its table, and more than 80% of those were observed once. Together, the top ten hold around 8.7% of the sample. The paper's findings and limits, for the study overall: After ivuxolimab, expanded clones were on average more numerous among CD8+ T cells than among CD4+ T cells. The antigen specificity of the clonally expanded peripheral T cells was not determined. Clonal expansion of both CD4+ and CD8+ blood T cells was observed from baseline to week 6 at doses 0.1 to 3.0 mg/kg. Low levels of normalized T-cell clonal expansion were also seen in some patients who did not respond. In the 0.1-3.0 mg/kg groups, partial responders were among the patients with the lowest normalized peripheral clonal expansion, particularly in CD8+ T cells.

The rearranged chain carries TRBV27 and TRBJ2-7; 5 matching bases give a weak D call of TRBD1. The material sequenced was CD4+ or CD8+ T cells sorted from blood, taken in a trial of the OX40 agonist ivuxolimab. This sequence originates from an adult with an advanced solid tumor such as melanoma, head and neck, liver or kidney cancer. The DNA reads as follows: TGTGCCAGCAGTCGGACACCTCGTTACCACGAGCAGTACTTC. Its coded protein is CASSRTPRYHEQYF.